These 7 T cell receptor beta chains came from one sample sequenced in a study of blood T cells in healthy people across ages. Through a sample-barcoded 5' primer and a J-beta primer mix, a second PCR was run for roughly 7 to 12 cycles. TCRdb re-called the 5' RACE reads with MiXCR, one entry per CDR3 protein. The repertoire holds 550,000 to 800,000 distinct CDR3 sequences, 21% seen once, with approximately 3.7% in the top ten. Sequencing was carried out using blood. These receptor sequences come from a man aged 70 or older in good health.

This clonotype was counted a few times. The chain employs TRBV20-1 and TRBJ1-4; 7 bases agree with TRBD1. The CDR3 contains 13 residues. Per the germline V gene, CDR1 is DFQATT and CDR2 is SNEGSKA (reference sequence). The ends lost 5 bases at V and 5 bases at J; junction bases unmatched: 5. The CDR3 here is CSARTGGNEKLFF. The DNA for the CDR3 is TGCAGTGCTCGGACAGGTGGGAATGAAAAACTGTTTTTT.

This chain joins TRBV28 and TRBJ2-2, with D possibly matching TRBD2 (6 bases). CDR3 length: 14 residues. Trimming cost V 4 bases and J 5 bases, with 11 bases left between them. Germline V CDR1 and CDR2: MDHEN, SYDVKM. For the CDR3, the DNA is TGTGCCAGCAGTTCCGGAGGGGTTACCGGGGAGCTGTTTTTT. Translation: CASSSGGVTGELFF.

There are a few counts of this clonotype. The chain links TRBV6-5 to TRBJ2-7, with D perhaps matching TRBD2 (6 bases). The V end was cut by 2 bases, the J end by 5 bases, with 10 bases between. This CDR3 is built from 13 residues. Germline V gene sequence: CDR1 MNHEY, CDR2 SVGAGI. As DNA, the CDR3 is TGTGCCAGCAGTTACGGGACTGGCCACGAGCAGTACTTC. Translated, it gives CASSYGTGHEQYF.

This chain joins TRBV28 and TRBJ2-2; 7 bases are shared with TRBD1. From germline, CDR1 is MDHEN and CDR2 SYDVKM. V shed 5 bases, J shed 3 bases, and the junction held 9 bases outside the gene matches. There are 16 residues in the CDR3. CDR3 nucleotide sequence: TGTGCCAGCAGTACGAACCGGGACAGATACACCGGGGAGCTGTTTTTT. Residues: CASSTNRDRYTGELFF. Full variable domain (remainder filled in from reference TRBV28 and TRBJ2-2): DVKVTQSSRYLVKRTGEKVFLECVQDMDHENMFWYRQDPGLGLRLIYFSYDVKMKEKGDIPEGYSVSREKKERFSLILESASTNQTSMYLCASSTNRDRYTGELFFGEGSRLTVL.

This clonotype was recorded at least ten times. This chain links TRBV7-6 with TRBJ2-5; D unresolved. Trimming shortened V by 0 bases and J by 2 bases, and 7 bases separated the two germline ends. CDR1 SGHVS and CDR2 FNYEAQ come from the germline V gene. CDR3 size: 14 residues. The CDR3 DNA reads TGTGCCAGCAGCTTAGCAGGGTGGCAAGAGACCCAGTACTTC. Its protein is CASSLAGWQETQYF.

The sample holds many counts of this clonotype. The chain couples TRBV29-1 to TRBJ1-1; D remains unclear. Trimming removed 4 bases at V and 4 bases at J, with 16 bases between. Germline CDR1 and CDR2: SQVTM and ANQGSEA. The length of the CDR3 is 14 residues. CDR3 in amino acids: CSVAAYGLGTEAFF. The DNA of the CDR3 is TGCAGCGTTGCCGCCTATGGACTAGGCACTGAAGCTTTCTTT.

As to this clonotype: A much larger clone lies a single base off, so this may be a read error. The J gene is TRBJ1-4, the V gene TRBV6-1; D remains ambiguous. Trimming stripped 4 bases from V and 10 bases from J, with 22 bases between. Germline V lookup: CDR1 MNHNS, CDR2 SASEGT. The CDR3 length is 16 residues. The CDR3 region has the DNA TGTGCCAGCAGTGTTCAGGCGCGGGGATTGGATGGAAAACTGTTTTTT. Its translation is CASSVQARGLDGKLFF.